Reported below is one T cell receptor (beta chain). The data derive from a study of siplizumab effects on memory and regulatory T cells. This CDR3 spans 16 amino acids. Trimming shortened V by 2 bases and J by 5 bases, and 18 bases separated the two germline ends. The V gene's germline CDR1 is MGHRA and CDR2 YSYEKL. Produced via immunoSEQ multiplex PCR; TCRdb's table is partial and in-frame only. The sample records some 100,000 clones, roughly 95% being singletons. This chain joins TRBV4-1 and TRBJ2-5; unclear D gene. This receptor was taken from a human donor in good health. Sequencing was carried out using naive CD4+ T cells sorted from blood. CDR3 sequence (DNA): TGCGCCAGCAGCCAAATTTTGACACCCCTTAGGGAGACCCAGTACTTC. It is translated as CASSQILTPLRETQYF.